This T cell receptor (beta chain) emerged from a study of CD8+CD57+ T cells in acquired aplastic anemia. Study information: When averaged, DNA from sorted CD4+ and CD8+ cells came to approximately 3.2 ug.

The use of genomic DNA as template underpinned the TCR beta VDJ and CDR3 profiling. TCRdb re-analysed the reads in MiXCR, keeping a single row per CDR3 protein. Here the sample spans 130,000 or so distinct CDR3 sequences, roughly 40% being singletons. Points on this clonotype: Antigen: not known.

The CDR3 contains 12 residues. Between the trimmed V and J ends, which lost 5 bases and 4 bases, there was a span of 9 bases. The germline V gene encodes CDR1 SGHVS and CDR2 FQNEAQ. General study points: Roughly 27 sequences, all CD8+ CDR3, were shared between patients and controls. Controls and patients did not differ significantly in CD8+ Simpson's diversity.

The rearrangement links TRBV7-8 to TRBJ2-7; D may be TRBD2 (5 bases). Sequences were obtained from sorted CD4+, CD8+, or CD8+CD57+ T cells (not recorded which) from PBMCs. The sequence derives from a human donor in good health, serving as a control. DNA for the CDR3: TGTGCCAGCAGCGCGGGTCCTTACGAGCAGTACTTC. Translating it yields CASSAGPYEQYF.